The source of this T cell receptor beta chain is a study of cytomegalovirus exposure and HLA in healthy donors. Study-wide findings and caveats: A later analysis found most CMV-associated TCR beta chains apparently HLA-restricted. Previous analysis showed most TCR beta V segments were productive about 87% or about 30% of the time.

As for this clone: Its specificity is not known.

Germline V lookup: CDR1 MRHNA, CDR2 SNTAGT. The CDR3 contains 15 residues. V was pared by 8 bases and J by 5 bases, with 13 bases of the junction left unmatched. A multiplex PCR was run with 60 Vbeta primers and 13 Jbeta primers. TCRdb's copy holds only in-frame clones and misses some; the assay was immunoSEQ multiplex PCR. This sample lists approximately 68,000 clones; its ten largest clones have approximately 7.5%. The TCR was taken from a female donor in good health and CMV-seropositive. The sample was PBMCs. This rearrangement joins TRBV6-4 to TRBJ2-5, with 8 bases fitting TRBD1. CDR3 DNA sequence: TGTGCCAGCTCAATCAGTCCAGGGGGCTTGGAGACCCAGTACTTC. It is translated as CASSISPGGLETQYF.